These T cell receptor beta chains were read from a single sample in a study of identical twins. Each CDR3 protein gets one entry after TCRdb re-called the 5' RACE reads with MiXCR. Among about 790,000 distinct CDR3 sequences listed, roughly 18% were seen once. In addition, the sample was reused for a study of T cells expressing NK-cell markers.

Sequencing was performed on PBMCs. These receptors all come from a woman aged 18 to 35 in good health. Both conserved end residues are part of each CDR3. The D gene is left open where the match is weak. Some rows mark clone size as missing; the rest say once, few, many or name a class of expanded clone.

clone_size,d_call,v_call,j_call,cdr3_length,cdr3_nt,cdr3_aa
.,TRBD2,TRBV12-3/TRBV12-4,TRBJ2-1,14,TGTGCCAGCAGTTTCGGACTAGCAGGACTTGAGCAGTTCTTC,CASSFGLAGLEQFF
.,TRBD1,TRBV7-9,TRBJ2-7,13,TGTGCCAGCAGCTGGGGACAGTTCTACGAGCAGTACTTC,CASSWGQFYEQYF
.,TRBD1,TRBV11-2,TRBJ2-7,12,TGTGCCAGCCGACAGGGGTGGTACGAGCAGTACTTC,CASRQGWYEQYF
.,TRBD2,TRBV5-4,TRBJ2-1,18,TGTGCCAGCACCTCGGCTAGCGGGAGGGGTAGCTCCTACAATGAGCAGTTCTTC,CASTSASGRGSSYNEQFF
.,.,TRBV27,TRBJ1-2,14,TGTGCCAGCAGTAAGCGATCACAAGGCTATGGCTACACCTTC,CASSKRSQGYGYTF
.,TRBD1,TRBV3-1,TRBJ1-2,15,TGTGCCAGCAGCCAAGCGGACAGGGGGGGGTATGGCTACACCTTC,CASSQADRGGYGYTF
.,.,TRBV5-1,TRBJ2-7,14,TGCGCCAGCAGCTTGGCTCGGGGGATCTACGCGCAGTACTTC,CASSLARGIYAQYF
.,TRBD1,TRBV12-3/TRBV12-4,TRBJ1-2,14,TGTGCCAGCACGCCAGGGGGGCGTTATTATGGCTACACCTTC,CASTPGGRYYGYTF
.,.,TRBV19,TRBJ2-1,14,TGTGCCAGTAGTATAATTTCGTCGGGACGGGAGCAGTTCTTC,CASSIISSGREQFF
.,.,TRBV13,TRBJ1-4,14,TGTGCCAGCAGCCCCGACGGATCACGGGAAAAACTGTTTTTT,CASSPDGSREKLFF
few,.,TRBV29-1,TRBJ1-1,11,TGCAGCGTTGCCGACCCAAGCAAAGCTTTCTTT,CSVADPSKAFF
many,TRBD1,TRBV12-3/TRBV12-4,TRBJ2-1,13,TGTGCCAGCAGTTTAAGAGGGGGCGATGAGCAGTTCTTC,CASSLRGGDEQFF
.,.,TRBV20-1,TRBJ2-3,15,TGCAGTGCTAGCCGGGACACCCGAAGCACAGATACGCAGTATTTT,CSASRDTRSTDTQYF
few,.,TRBV7-9,TRBJ2-7,12,TGTGCCAGCAGCTTAGCACGCATCGAGCAGTACTTC,CASSLARIEQYF
.,.,TRBV12-3/TRBV12-4,TRBJ2-1,12,TGTGCCAGCAGTAGACGGAACAATGAGCAGTTCTTC,CASSRRNNEQFF
.,.,TRBV7-9,TRBJ1-2,14,TGTGCCAGCAGCCCGTTCGCACCTAACTATGGCTACACCTTC,CASSPFAPNYGYTF
few,TRBD1,TRBV2,TRBJ2-7,15,TGTGCCAGCAGAGGTGGGACAGGGCTAACTCGCGAGCAGTACTTC,CASRGGTGLTREQYF
.,.,TRBV27,TRBJ2-7,11,TGTGCCAGCGCTAGGGGGGGGGAGCAGTACTTC,CASARGGEQYF
few,TRBD2,TRBV27,TRBJ2-5,16,TGTGCCAGCAGTTCGACTAGCGGGGGGCTTCAAGAGACCCAGTACTTC,CASSSTSGGLQETQYF
.,.,TRBV5-1,TRBJ2-1,15,TGCGCCAGCAGCCCTAGAGGCAACCCCTACAATGAGCAGTTCTTC,CASSPRGNPYNEQFF
few,TRBD2,TRBV20-1,TRBJ2-7,14,TGCAGTGCTAGGCGTAGCGGGAGGTCCTACGAGCAGTACTTC,CSARRSGRSYEQYF
.,.,TRBV6-1,TRBJ2-7,14,TGTGCCAGCTCTTCTGGCGCTAGCTCCTACGAGCAGTACTTC,CASSSGASSYEQYF
.,.,TRBV5-1,TRBJ2-2,12,TGCGCCAGCAGCTTTCAGAACGGGGAGCTGTTTTTT,CASSFQNGELFF
.,.,TRBV18,TRBJ1-2,13,TGTGCCAGCTACCTTTCGCAGAGCTATGGCTACACCTTC,CASYLSQSYGYTF
few,TRBD1,TRBV5-8,TRBJ1-2,15,TGTGCCAGCAGCGGGCTAGTGACAGGGCGGTGGGGCTACACCTTC,CASSGLVTGRWGYTF
few,TRBD2,TRBV6-1,TRBJ2-7,14,TGTGCCAGCAGAGGGGGACTAGCCATCCTCGAGCAGTACTTC,CASRGGLAILEQYF
few,.,TRBV20-1,TRBJ2-5,13,TGCAGTGCCCCTTCGACGGGGTTGGAGACCCAGTACTTC,CSAPSTGLETQYF
few,.,TRBV6-5,TRBJ2-3,17,TGTGCCAGCAGTTACTCGAAGGTTTATCGAAGCACAGATACGCAGTATTTT,CASSYSKVYRSTDTQYF
.,.,TRBV20-1,TRBJ2-7,11,TGCAGTGCTAGTTCCAACTACGAGCAGTACTTC,CSASSNYEQYF
.,.,TRBV12-3/TRBV12-4,TRBJ1-1,14,TGTGCCAGCAGGTCAAACGCTATCCGACTGGAAGCTTTCTTT,CASRSNAIRLEAFF
.,.,TRBV7-9,TRBJ2-2,16,TGTGCCAGCAGCCCACGTCTCTCAGGAAACACCGGGGAGCTGTTTTTT,CASSPRLSGNTGELFF
.,TRBD2,TRBV5-1,TRBJ2-1,13,TGCGCCAGCAGCTTGGACGCGGGGGTAGAGCAGTTCTTC,CASSLDAGVEQFF
many,TRBD1,TRBV27,TRBJ1-2,16,TGTGCCAGCAGTGCGACCTCAAGACAGGGGTCGCCGGGCTACACCTTC,CASSATSRQGSPGYTF
.,TRBD2,TRBV5-1,TRBJ2-2,18,TGCGCCAGCAGCTTGGGACTAGCGGCTTTCGCGAACACCGGGGAGCTGTTTTTT,CASSLGLAAFANTGELFF
many,.,TRBV12-5,TRBJ1-1,12,TGTGCTAGCGGCACCATGAACACTGAAGCTTTCTTT,CASGTMNTEAFF
.,TRBD2,TRBV3-1,TRBJ2-7,14,TGTGCCAGCAGCCCCGGACTAGCGGGAGTTATGCAGTACTTC,CASSPGLAGVMQYF
.,.,TRBV7-3,TRBJ2-2,14,TGTGCCAGCAGCTTAGGCTCCTCCACCGGGGAGCTGTTTTTT,CASSLGSSTGELFF
few,.,TRBV12-3/TRBV12-4,TRBJ2-5,13,TGTGCCAGCCGCCCGGACAGTCAAGAGACCCAGTACTTC,CASRPDSQETQYF
.,.,TRBV7-9,TRBJ1-3,17,TGTGCCAGCAGCTTAGGATTTCGTCAGACCTCTGGAAACACCATATATTTT,CASSLGFRQTSGNTIYF
few,.,TRBV4-3,TRBJ2-1,16,TGCGCCAGCAGCCAAGATGCCGGGACGTCCTACAATGAGCAGTTCTTC,CASSQDAGTSYNEQFF
.,.,TRBV29-1,TRBJ1-1,9,TGCAGCGTTGCCCAGGAAGCTTTCTTT,CSVAQEAFF
few,TRBD1,TRBV12-3/TRBV12-4,TRBJ2-3,13,TGTGCCACCATGACAGGGGGAAAAGATACGCAGTATTTT,CATMTGGKDTQYF
.,.,TRBV20-1,TRBJ2-7,13,TGCAGTGCTAGTTACAGACATCCCTACGAGCAGTACTTC,CSASYRHPYEQYF
.,TRBD1,TRBV7-9,TRBJ2-3,15,TGTGCCAGCAGCTCCAACAGGGGATCCAGGGGTACGCAGTATTTT,CASSSNRGSRGTQYF
few,.,TRBV11-2,TRBJ2-2,12,TGTGCCAGCAGCTTAGATATCGGGGAGCTGTTTTTT,CASSLDIGELFF
.,.,TRBV5-1,TRBJ2-3,14,TGCGCCAGCAGCGTCGGGGGACTCCCAGATACGCAGTATTTT,CASSVGGLPDTQYF
few,.,TRBV4-3,TRBJ2-1,14,TGCGCCAGCAGCCAAGGGCCCAGAACAGATGAGCAGTTCTTC,CASSQGPRTDEQFF
few,.,TRBV5-1,TRBJ2-3,14,TGCGCCAGCAGCCCATTCTCTGGTGGAGATACGCAGTATTTT,CASSPFSGGDTQYF
.,TRBD2,TRBV5-5,TRBJ2-1,13,TGTGCCAGCAGCCGCGACGGGGGGAATGAGCAGTTCTTC,CASSRDGGNEQFF
.,.,TRBV7-2,TRBJ2-1,16,TGTGCCAGCAGCGTATCCGGGCGTAGCTCCTACAATGAGCAGTTCTTC,CASSVSGRSSYNEQFF
few,.,TRBV3-1,TRBJ2-1,10,TGTGCCAGCAGCCCCGAACAATGCTTCTTC,CASSPEQCFF
.,.,TRBV7-9,TRBJ1-1,12,TGTGCCAGCCGTGACAGATACACTGAAGCTTTCTTT,CASRDRYTEAFF
many,TRBD2,TRBV20-1,TRBJ2-5,15,TGCAGTGCGACTAACGTAGCGGGGGATCAAGAGACCCAGTACTTC,CSATNVAGDQETQYF
.,.,TRBV20-1,TRBJ2-1,13,TGCAGTGCTAGGGGACTCGAGTACAATGAGCAGTTCTTC,CSARGLEYNEQFF
.,.,TRBV24-1,TRBJ2-7,15,TGTGCCACTTCGGATCGTCTCCAGGGCCCCTACGAGCAGTACTTC,CATSDRLQGPYEQYF
many,.,TRBV12-3/TRBV12-4,TRBJ2-1,13,TGTGCCAGCAGTTTAAGTCAGTCCAATGAGCAGTTCTTC,CASSLSQSNEQFF
.,TRBD1,TRBV9,TRBJ1-3,19,TGTGCCAGCAGCAAAAAATCCACGGGACAGTTACTCTCTGGAAACACCATATATTTT,CASSKKSTGQLLSGNTIYF
few,.,TRBV5-1,TRBJ1-1,13,TGCGCCAGCGGCCACAGGGAGGGAACTGAAGCTTTCTTT,CASGHREGTEAFF
.,.,TRBV10-2,TRBJ2-1,13,TGCGCCAGCAGTCGACAGGCCGGGACTGGGCAGTTCTTC,CASSRQAGTGQFF